The clone carrying this T cell receptor beta chain was seen a handful of times. What it binds is unknown. These data belong to a study of CD8 T cells in ankylosing spondylitis. Study-wide results and caveats: One TCR beta motif, made up of seven to nine highly homologous variants, appeared characteristic of ankylosing spondylitis blood. Clones that were linked to disease were CD8+ and were relatively rare in peripheral blood.

The CDR3 sequence is 17 residues long. Deletions cut 4 bases from V and 0 bases from J, with 16 bases between. Looked up from germline, CDR1 is MGHRA and CDR2 is YSYEKL. Making the TCR beta libraries involved quantitative 5'-RACE with molecular barcodes. MiXCR was run by TCRdb on the 5' RACE reads, yielding one entry per CDR3 protein. Here the sample spans around 540,000 distinct CDR3 sequences, about 13% being singletons. The sample comprised blood, either unsorted or a sorted T cell fraction (not recorded which). The sequence was collected from a male donor with ankylosing spondylitis. The rearrangement uses TRBV4-1 and TRBJ2-1, with D perhaps TRBD1 (6 bases). The CDR3 region is CASSRILRQDSYNEQFF. DNA of the CDR3: TGCGCCAGCAGCCGAATCCTCCGACAGGACTCCTACAATGAGCAGTTCTTC.